The T cell receptor (beta chain) described here comes from a study of blood T cells in healthy people across ages. Germline loops: CDR1 ENHRY, CDR2 SYGVKD. The J segment lost 9 bases and the V segment lost 0 bases, leaving 6 bases of the junction unmatched. CDR3 size: 15 residues. Alongside a J-beta primer mix, a sample-barcoded 5' primer served in a second PCR lasting 7 to 11 cycles. TCRdb called the 5' RACE reads again in MiXCR, with one record for every CDR3 protein. The repertoire holds around 1,600,000 distinct CDR3 sequences, roughly 43% seen once, with more than 4% in the top ten. The V call is TRBV10-3, the J call TRBJ2-7; 12 nucleotides match TRBD2. The receptor was isolated from a woman aged 18-35 years in good health. The sample taken for sequencing was blood. CDR3 nucleotides: TGTGCCATCAGTGAGTCCGGGACTAGCGGGTTCGGGCAGTACTTC. It specifies CAISESGTSGFGQYF.